This T cell receptor (beta chain) was retrieved from a study of T cells in Graves' hyperthyroidism and ophthalmopathy (dated by TCRdb to the late 2010s). For context, the study as a whole: Peripheral blood samples were taken at initial diagnosis, before any treatment was given. The paper describes TCR Vbeta CDR3 sequencing of about 140 peripheral blood samples, made up of 43 ophthalmopathy patients, around 73 hyperthyroidism patients and 17 progressor patients. The 95 to 100 discovery patients were randomly divided into training and test sets at a 7:3 ratio. Prospective prediction of ophthalmopathy was tested in an independent validation cohort consisting of 18 hyperthyroidism patients and around 17 patients who later progressed to ophthalmopathy. In roughly six Graves' hyperthyroidism patients, the study also compared T-cell repertoires from thyroid tissue with T-cell repertoires from blood. Following sampling, methimazole starting at 30 mg daily was given to hyperthyroidism patients, and high-dose intravenous methylprednisolone was given to ophthalmopathy patients. TCR V-J signatures able to tell the groups apart were searched for in a discovery cohort of 90 to 100 patients, of whom over 40 had Graves' ophthalmopathy and 57 had stable Graves' hyperthyroidism.

On this clonotype: Its antigen target is currently unknown. No clone much larger than this one lies a single base away; base qualities are absent.

Stable Graves' hyperthyroidism was defined as the absence of progression to ophthalmopathy over 18 months of follow-up. Hyperthyroidism patients were newly diagnosed, with disease duration under 2 months, and aged 18 to 65 years. The study excluded patients with uncontrolled infections, other autoimmune diseases, pregnancy or lactation. Clinical symptoms, serum thyroxine and TRAb, thyroid ultrasound, and orbital computed tomography formed the basis for the diagnoses. Ficoll-Paque density gradient centrifugation was used to isolate PBMCs from about 10 ml of fresh peripheral blood. Total RNA was extracted using Trizol reagent, and RNA quality was assessed on an Agilent 2100 Bioanalyzer. For CDR1 and CDR2, the germline V gene (reference sequence) lists LGHDT and YNNKEL. Trimming leaves V shorter by 0 bases and J shorter by 7 bases, with the junction holding 5 bases beyond the gene matches. Taken from cysteine to phenylalanine, the CDR3 has 15 residues. Only the CDR3 portion is preserved as DNA: 45 bases, with reading frame beginning at the first base.

The TCR beta CDR3 regions were amplified from the RNA transcripts. A first-round RT-PCR of the TCR CDR3 used the HTBI primer set with the Qiagen OneStep RT-PCR kit. Libraries were constructed in a second round of multiplex PCR, after which size selection and purification were carried out. Paired-end sequencing of the libraries was performed with 100 bp reads on an Illumina HiSeq2000. In the authors' own workflow: SOAPnuke was used to process the raw data, removing reads that contained adapters or uncalled bases, had a mean Phred below 15, or lacked an exact match to the constant primer or identifier. High-quality paired reads were merged using COPE v1.2.5, and each unique nucleotide sequence was defined as a clonotype. MiTCR v1.1 was used to align clonotypes to the IMGT TRBV, TRBD and TRBJ reference segments. The analysis was restricted to V-J combinations with a frequency above 0.0001, which together covered around 99% of the repertoires. The TCS score was defined as the ratio of F50 (clonal expansion) to E x V (chaos), calculated using BLOSUM62-based TCRdist between CDR3 peptides within each V-J. Welch's t-statistics and random forest reduced around 510 V-J features to 13, which were used in a naive Bayes classifier (R e1071). The public reads were reprocessed in TCRdb via fastp at Q25 and MiXCR, keeping in-frame beta chains. When rows share a CDR3 protein, they turn into one entry using the most common DNA and genes. TCRdb, rather than the study authors, made the V and J calls. The sample table contains some 690,000 distinct CDR3 sequences; only one count was recorded for 15% to 20% of them. Of the sample, about a sixth falls within the top ten clones.

Summary of the overall study and its limitations: Most expanded thyroid clonotypes (frequency above 0.001) were also found in blood, which suggests that blood repertoires may mirror thyroid immune responses. In validation, progression to ophthalmopathy was predicted by the model with more than 65% sensitivity and 72.22% specificity, a median of around 5.9 months before onset. Ophthalmopathy was separated from stable hyperthyroidism by a 13 V-J signature model, with approximately 89% sensitivity and roughly 81% specificity obtained in cross-validation and 80%/75% obtained in testing. Sample size was not statistically predetermined, and blinding of investigators to group allocation was not performed.

The rearranged chain carries TRBV3-1 and TRBJ2-3; 9 middle bases align to TRBD2. Sequenced material: blood. This TCR was sampled from a man between 45 and 60 years old with Graves' hyperthyroidism. The CDR3 region has the sequence CASSQDRGLAYTQYF. The DNA is TGTGCCAGCAGCCAAGATCGGGGACTAGCTTATACGCAGTATTTT.